Each of the 9 T cell receptor beta chains below was sequenced from the same sample in a study of blood T cell repertoires in COVID-19. Produced via immunoSEQ multiplex PCR; TCRdb's table is partial and in-frame only. The sample records approximately 250,000 clones, approximately 88% being singletons. Sequencing was carried out using PBMCs or T cells enriched from blood (not recorded which). These receptors all stem from a woman aged 40 to 50 who had been exposed to COVID-19.

The rearrangement links TRBV7-3 to TRBJ1-2, with a possible D match to TRBD1 (6 bases). CDR1 is SGHTA, CDR2 FQGTGA, per germline. The CDR3 consists of 13 residues. V dropped 2 bases and J dropped 4 bases, with 8 bases sitting between them. CDR3 sequence (DNA): TGTGCCAGCAGCTTAGGGGGCAGCTATGGCTACACCTTC. Translating gives CASSLGGSYGYTF. Full variable domain (rest looked up from reference TRBV7-3 and TRBJ1-2): GAGVSQTPSNKVTEKGKYVELRCDPISGHTALYWYRQSLGQGPEFLIYFQGTGAADDSGLPNDRFFAVRPEGSVSTLKIQRTERGDSAVYLCASSLGGSYGYTFGSGTRLTVV.

This clone was seen more than once but under ten times. This chain uses TRBV28 with TRBJ1-1; D is unclear. The CDR3 extends over 13 amino acids. The V gene lost 6 bases and the J gene lost 2 bases, with 10 bases spanning the gap. Looked up from germline, CDR1 is MDHEN and CDR2 is SYDVKM. For the CDR3, the DNA is TGTGCCAGCAGGTACTTGTTTAACACTGAAGCTTTCTTT. This sequence encodes CASRYLFNTEAFF.

Remarks on this clone: The same CDR3 is also encoded by other DNA sequences in this sample. The V call is TRBV28, the J call TRBJ1-2; no reliable D call. Germline V gene lookup returns CDR1 MDHEN and CDR2 SYDVKM. The CDR3 contains 12 residues. Trimming cost V 6 bases and J 2 bases, with 7 bases left between them. The CDR3 DNA is TGTGCCAGCAGCTCGTCCAACTATGGCTACACCTTC. Translated, it gives CASSSSNYGYTF.

J is TRBJ2-1 and V is TRBV6-2 or TRBV6-3; 9 nucleotides line up with TRBD1. This CDR3 comprises 14 residues. The germline V gene has CDR1 MNHEY and CDR2 SVGEGT. Trimming removed 4 bases from V and 7 bases from J; junction bases left unmatched: 5. CDR3 residues: CASSSGQGLNEQFF. The DNA of the CDR3 is TGTGCCAGCAGTTCGGGACAGGGCCTTAATGAGCAGTTCTTC.

The rearrangement links TRBV5-4 to TRBJ1-4, with D unclear. Germline loops: CDR1 SGHNT, CDR2 YYREEE (reference sequence). The CDR3 spans 16 residues. Trimming removed 2 bases from V and 4 bases from J, with 15 bases in between. Here the CDR3 reads CASSFFPRQINEKLFF. In DNA, the CDR3 is TGTGCCAGCAGCTTTTTCCCGCGGCAGATTAATGAAAAACTGTTTTTT.

The chain carries TRBV18 and TRBJ2-1; TRBD1 matches 10 bases. The CDR3 has 16 residues. The V gene's germline CDR1 is KGHSH and CDR2 LQKENI. With 3 bases clipped from V and 8 bases from J, the junction kept 10 bases outside the gene matches. The CDR3 nucleotides read TGTGCCAGCTCACCCTACCTTGGGACAGGGGTGTATGAGCAGTTCTTC. As protein: CASSPYLGTGVYEQFF.

The gene calls are TRBV24-1 and TRBJ2-1, with 8 nucleotides matching TRBD2. Trimming removed 1 base from V and 6 bases from J; junction bases left unmatched: 22. CDR1 is KGHDR and CDR2 is SFDVKD in the germline V gene. CDR3 length equals 21 residues. In DNA form, the CDR3 reads TGTGCCACCAGTGATTTCCCCGGGAGGGTTGGGAGTGGGAATCGGGGCAATGAGCAGTTCTTC. It specifies CATSDFPGRVGSGNRGNEQFF.

The rearrangement joins TRBV10-3 to TRBJ2-1, with unresolved D. Germline V gene data show CDR1 as ENHRY and CDR2 as SYGVKD. This CDR3 is 13 amino acids long. Trimming left V 0 bases short and J 8 bases short, with 8 bases between. CDR3 DNA sequence: TGTGCCATCAGTGAGTCGCCAGTGGATGAGCAGTTCTTC. Its translation is CAISESPVDEQFF.

The gene calls are TRBV6-5 and TRBJ2-3; TRBD2 aligns across 8 bases. The CDR3 consists of 14 residues. J was trimmed by 8 bases and V by 7 bases; bases with no gene match: 11. CDR1 and CDR2 from the germline V gene are MNHEY and SVGAGI. CDR3 sequence (DNA): TGTGCCAGCATGATAAGCGGGAGTGGGGGTACGCAGTATTTT. Translated: CASMISGSGGTQYF.